These 30 T cell receptor beta chains originate from one sample sequenced in a study of blood T cell repertoires in COVID-19. Produced via immunoSEQ multiplex PCR; TCRdb's table is partial and in-frame only. The sample gives more than 200,000 clones, 88% of which show up once; approximately 2.6% is in the top ten. Sequencing used peripheral blood. All receptors come from a woman between 55 and 75 years old with acute or convalescent COVID-19.

The chain recombines TRBV6-5 with TRBJ1-5; the match to TRBD1 covers 7 bases. CDR3 length: 15 amino acids. Germline CDR1 reads MNHEY; CDR2 reads SVGAGI. Trimming cost V 2 bases and J 4 bases; bases outside gene matches: 5. The CDR3 DNA is TGTGCCAGCAGTTACAGGGGGCGAGGTAATCAGCCCCAGCATTTT. The encoded protein is CASSYRGRGNQPQHF.

The J gene is TRBJ1-1, the V gene TRBV5-1; perhaps TRBD1 as D (5 bases). The CDR3 extends over 15 amino acids. Trimming left V 4 bases short and J 0 bases short, with 13 bases between. Germline CDR1 and CDR2: SGHRS and YFSETQ. The CDR3 sequence: CASSREGAVNTEAFF. The CDR3 DNA reads as TGCGCCAGCAGCCGTGAAGGGGCTGTGAACACTGAAGCTTTCTTT.

The CDR3, as DNA: TGTGCCAGCAGTTTCGGTTTTGGCAATCAGCCCCAGCATTTT. Its translation: CASSFGFGNQPQHF. V and J are TRBV27 and TRBJ1-5; no clear D. CDR3 length: 14 amino acids. V lost 3 bases and J 2 bases, leaving 8 bases between the germline ends. Germline V gene sequence: CDR1 MNHEY, CDR2 SMNVEV (reference sequence).

The chain couples TRBV6-6 to TRBJ1-6; TRBD1 might be the D (6 bases). Trimming cost V 8 bases and J 9 bases, with 23 bases left between them. Germline assignment: CDR1 MNHNY and CDR2 SVGAGI (reference sequence). The CDR3 is 16 residues long. CDR3 loop: CASPPDRPSRISPLHF. CDR3 nucleotide sequence: TGTGCCAGCCCACCGGACAGACCGAGCAGGATTTCACCCCTCCACTTT.

The rearrangement links TRBV3-1 (or the pseudogene TRBV3-2) to TRBJ1-5; D not resolved. The CDR3 runs to 15 residues. The germline CDR1 and CDR2 sequences are LGHDT and YNNKEL (reference sequence). V lost 0 bases and J lost 0, with 6 bases in between. CDR3 amino acids: CASSQDATSNQPQHF. In DNA form, the CDR3 reads TGTGCCAGCAGCCAAGATGCTACTAGCAATCAGCCCCAGCATTTT.

This chain joins TRBV18 and TRBJ1-2, with TRBD1 as a possible D gene (5 bases). V was pared by 3 bases and J by 6 bases, with 11 bases between. Germline loops: CDR1 KGHSH, CDR2 LQKENI. The CDR3 sequence is 13 residues long. The CDR3 coding sequence is TGTGCCAGCTCACCTGCAGGGCTACATGGCTACACCTTC. Encoded protein: CASSPAGLHGYTF.

V is TRBV19 and J is TRBJ1-2; D perhaps matches TRBD1 (5 bases). Germline V gene lookup returns CDR1 LNHDA and CDR2 SQIVND (reference sequence). The CDR3 covers 13 residues. V was clipped by 0 bases and J by 6 bases, with 8 bases between them. The CDR3 coding sequence is TGTGCCAGTAGTATAGAAGGGGCGAATGGCTACACCTTC. Its protein product is CASSIEGANGYTF.

V is TRBV9 and J is TRBJ1-6; 11 nucleotides line up with TRBD1. Germline trimming cut 2 bases from V and 9 bases from J; bases unmatched to any gene: 4. Germline V gene sequence: CDR1 SGDLS, CDR2 YYNGEE. The CDR3 runs 15 residues. In nucleotides, the CDR3 is TGTGCCAGCAGCGTCGGGACAGGGGGATCTTCACCCCTCCACTTT. This sequence encodes CASSVGTGGSSPLHF.

The chain uses TRBV7-6 and TRBJ1-2; TRBD1 aligns across 11 bases. This CDR3 spans 16 amino acids. Germline CDR1 reads SGHVS; CDR2 reads FNYEAQ. Trimming removed 5 bases from V and 7 bases from J; junction bases left unmatched: 12. In DNA form, the CDR3 reads TGTGCCAGCAGCCTTACGGCCGGGACAGGGGGTTTTGGCTACACCTTC. Its protein is CASSLTAGTGGFGYTF.

The rearrangement links TRBV9 to TRBJ2-7, with TRBD1 identical over 11 bases. The junction had 2 bases not matched to a gene; V was cut back by 2 bases and J by 1 base. The CDR3 totals 15 residues. Germline CDR1 and CDR2: SGDLS and YYNGEE. DNA of the CDR3: TGTGCCAGCAGCGTCGGGACAGGGGGTTCCTACGAGCAGTACTTC. This translates into CASSVGTGGSYEQYF.

The CDR3 nucleotides read TGTGCCAGCAGTGAAGATCTAAGCTCCTACGAGCAGTACTTC. It specifies CASSEDLSSYEQYF. This chain connects TRBV6-1 to TRBJ2-7; D not resolved. The ends were cut back, 1 base at V and 0 bases at J, with 7 bases in the middle. The CDR3 has 14 amino acids. From germline, CDR1 is MNHNS and CDR2 SASEGT.

This chain joins TRBV27 and TRBJ1-5; maybe TRBD1 (5 bases). CDR3 size: 14 residues. V was clipped by 3 bases and J by 3 bases, with 9 bases between them. Germline values: CDR1 MNHEY, CDR2 SMNVEV (reference sequence). CDR3 region: CASSFDSYNQPQHF. In nucleotides, the CDR3 is TGTGCCAGCAGTTTCGACAGCTACAATCAGCCCCAGCATTTT.

The CDR3 protein is CASSFLQGTGELFF. The CDR3 DNA sequence: TGTGCCAGCAGCTTCTTACAGGGAACCGGGGAGCTGTTTTTT. V usage is TRBV7-2 and J usage is TRBJ2-2; D possibly corresponds to TRBD1 (6 bases). The CDR3 loop spans 14 amino acids. The germline V and J ends were trimmed by 3 bases and 5 bases, with 10 bases remaining between them. Germline V lookup: CDR1 SGHTA, CDR2 FQGNSA.

The chain has TRBV9 and TRBJ1-2; D may be TRBD1 (6 bases). V lost 2 bases to trimming and J lost 0 bases, with 14 bases between them. The CDR3 extends over 16 amino acids. Looked up from germline, CDR1 is SGDLS and CDR2 is YYNGEE. The CDR3 loop reads CASSVATGPTNYGYTF. CDR3 nucleotide sequence: TGTGCCAGCAGCGTGGCGACAGGACCTACTAACTATGGCTACACCTTC.

The chain joins TRBV7-3 to TRBJ2-3, with 8 bases that match TRBD2. Germline trimming cut 4 bases from V and 3 bases from J; bases unmatched to any gene: 6. Germline V gives CDR1 SGHTA, CDR2 FQGTGA. The CDR3 length is 15 residues. The DNA of the CDR3 is TGTGCCAGCAGCTCCCCAGCGGGGGAGACAGATACGCAGTATTTT. This translates into CASSSPAGETDTQYF. The variable domain in full, completed from reference TRBV7-3 and TRBJ2-3, reads GAGVSQTPSNKVTEKGKYVELRCDPISGHTALYWYRQSLGQGPEFLIYFQGTGAADDSGLPNDRFFAVRPEGSVSTLKIQRTERGDSAVYLCASSSPAGETDTQYFGPGTRLTVL.

The chain carries TRBV5-1 and TRBJ2-2; 8 bases align to TRBD2. The ends lost 5 bases at V and 5 bases at J; junction bases unmatched: 8. The CDR3 totals 15 residues. Germline CDR1 is SGHRS and CDR2 is YFSETQ. Here the CDR3 DNA reads TGCGCCAGCAGATCCGGGACTAGTGGGACCGGGGAGCTGTTTTTT. It codes for CASRSGTSGTGELFF. Combining the CDR3 with reference TRBV5-1 and TRBJ2-2 gives the whole variable domain KAGVTQTPRYLIKTRGQQVTLSCSPISGHRSVSWYQQTPGQGLQFLFEYFSETQRNKGNFPGRFSGRQFSNSRSEMNVSTLELGDSALYLCASRSGTSGTGELFFGEGSRLTVL.

The chain joins TRBV3-1 (or the pseudogene TRBV3-2) to TRBJ2-5; a possible D gene is TRBD1 (5 bases). The length of the CDR3 is 14 residues. Germline CDR1 reads LGHDT; CDR2 reads YNNKEL (reference sequence). V was pared by 8 bases and J by 4 bases, with 17 bases between. CDR3 sequence: CASCRAPSRETQYF. The CDR3 DNA reads as TGTGCCAGCTGCAGGGCCCCCTCCCGAGAGACCCAGTACTTC.

The chain has TRBV28 and TRBJ2-7; no definite D call. V lost 3 bases and J lost 4, with 4 bases in between. Germline lookup yields CDR1 MDHEN and CDR2 SYDVKM. The CDR3 is 11 residues long. CDR3 DNA: TGTGCCAGCAGTTTCTCTTACGAGCAGTACTTC. It yields the protein CASSFSYEQYF. Looking up the rest from reference TRBV28 and TRBJ2-7 gives the full variable domain: DVKVTQSSRYLVKRTGEKVFLECVQDMDHENMFWYRQDPGLGLRLIYFSYDVKMKEKGDIPEGYSVSREKKERFSLILESASTNQTSMYLCASSFSYEQYFGPGTRLTVT.

The rearrangement uses TRBV4-1 and TRBJ2-6, with 10 bases lining up with TRBD1. Germline V lookup: CDR1 MGHRA, CDR2 YSYEKL. CDR3 length: 19 amino acids. V lost 0 bases and J lost 0; bases outside the gene matches: 5. Here the CDR3 reads CASSQDPGQGNSGANVLTF. CDR3 bases: TGCGCCAGCAGCCAAGACCCGGGACAGGGGAACTCTGGGGCCAACGTCCTGACTTTC.

V and J are TRBV3-1 (or the pseudogene TRBV3-2) and TRBJ1-2; TRBD1 matches at 12 bases. The CDR3 is 16 residues long. Looked up from germline, CDR1 is LGHDT and CDR2 is YNNKEL (reference sequence). The V segment lost 5 bases and the J segment 8 bases; nucleotides outside the gene matches: 12. CDR3 amino acids: CASSSRGGQGARGYTF. In DNA form, the CDR3 reads TGTGCCAGCAGCTCGCGTGGGGGACAGGGGGCACGGGGCTACACCTTC.

The gene calls are TRBV28 and TRBJ1-5; 9 positions agree with TRBD1. Germline values: CDR1 MDHEN, CDR2 SYDVKM. V was pared by 6 bases and J by 4 bases, with 7 bases of the junction left unmatched. The CDR3 covers 15 residues. This chain's CDR3 is CASSWGQGRNQPQHF. Here the CDR3 DNA reads TGTGCCAGCAGCTGGGGACAGGGCCGGAATCAGCCCCAGCATTTT.

V and J are TRBV7-6 and TRBJ2-5; TRBD2 is a possible D gene (7 bases). The V gene's germline CDR1 is SGHVS and CDR2 FNYEAQ. Deletions cut 1 base from V and 5 bases from J, with 14 bases between. The CDR3 sequence is 15 residues long. The CDR3 here is CASSLGAGATETQYF. CDR3 DNA sequence: TGTGCCAGCAGCTTAGGGGCGGGGGCGACCGAGACCCAGTACTTC.

V and J are TRBV19 and TRBJ1-1, with unresolved D. Germline assignment: CDR1 LNHDA and CDR2 SQIVND (reference sequence). Trimming stripped 7 bases from V and 0 bases from J, with 15 bases between. This CDR3 contains 15 residues. CDR3 region: CASTVRGYMNTEAFF. The CDR3 DNA follows: TGTGCCAGTACGGTGCGCGGCTACATGAACACTGAAGCTTTCTTT.

The J gene is TRBJ2-7, the V gene TRBV11-2; TRBD2 matches 8 bases. The J segment lost 0 bases and the V segment lost 5 bases, leaving 9 bases of the junction unmatched. Germline loops: CDR1 SGHAT, CDR2 FQNNGV. The length of the CDR3 is 16 residues. This chain's CDR3 is CASSRVSGGSSYEQYF. The DNA of the CDR3 is TGTGCCAGCAGCCGAGTAAGCGGGGGAAGCTCCTACGAGCAGTACTTC.

CDR3 loop: CASSTLGAQETQYF. The CDR3, as DNA: TGTGCCAGCAGCACGCTAGGGGCCCAAGAGACCCAGTACTTC. The V and J genes are TRBV7-9 and TRBJ2-5; weak D call: TRBD1 (5 bases). CDR3 length: 14 amino acids. Deletions cut 5 bases from V and 1 base from J, with 11 bases between. From germline, CDR1 is SEHNR and CDR2 FQNEAQ (reference sequence). Together with reference TRBV7-9 and TRBJ2-5, the CDR3 gives the full variable domain: DTGVSQNPRHKITKRGQNVTFRCDPISEHNRLYWYRQTLGQGPEFLTYFQNEAQLEKSRLLSDRFSAERPKGSFSTLEIQRTEQGDSAMYLCASSTLGAQETQYFGPGTRLLVL.

This clone was seen only once. The V gene is TRBV5-1, the J gene TRBJ1-4, with 7 positions matching TRBD1. Losses at the gene ends were 2 bases for V and 7 bases for J; bases not matched to a gene: 5. The CDR3 has 14 residues. The germline V gene has CDR1 SGHRS and CDR2 YFSETQ. The CDR3 is CASSLGTVSEKLFF. CDR3 sequence (DNA): TGCGCCAGCAGCTTAGGGACAGTCTCTGAAAAACTGTTTTTT.

This clone was found a few times. The gene calls are TRBV6-1 and TRBJ1-5; 7 positions agree with TRBD1. The CDR3 loop spans 16 amino acids. Per germline, CDR1 MNHNS and CDR2 SASEGT. V lost 0 bases and J lost 0; bases outside the gene matches: 2. The CDR3 DNA is TGTGCCAGCAGTGAAGCGGGACAGTATAGCAATCAGCCCCAGCATTTT. Protein: CASSEAGQYSNQPQHF.

The chain joins TRBV5-4 to TRBJ1-2, with TRBD1 matching 9 bases. This CDR3 region has 14 residues. The V segment lost 3 bases and the J segment 4 bases; nucleotides outside the gene matches: 4. Germline V lookup: CDR1 SGHNT, CDR2 YYREEE (reference sequence). The CDR3 loop is CASSSGTGSYGYTF. The CDR3 nucleotides read TGTGCCAGCAGCTCCGGGACAGGGAGCTATGGCTACACCTTC.

The J gene is TRBJ2-1, the V gene TRBV7-2, with a weak D call TRBD2 (5 bases). Germline assignment: CDR1 SGHTA and CDR2 FQGNSA. The V end was cut by 3 bases, the J end by 13 bases, with 19 bases between. The CDR3 length is 14 residues. CDR3 residues: CASSFGVDTGNQFF. In DNA, the CDR3 is TGTGCCAGCAGCTTCGGAGTTGACACGGGGAATCAGTTCTTC.

V gene TRBV19 combines with J gene TRBJ1-1, with 7 bases lining up with TRBD1. Germline V lookup: CDR1 LNHDA, CDR2 SQIVND (reference sequence). Trimming at V came to 5 bases and at J to 0 bases, leaving 6 bases not matched to a gene. The CDR3 covers 15 residues. The CDR3 coding sequence is TGTGCCAGTAGTTCGGGACAGTACATGAACACTGAAGCTTTCTTT. Its translation is CASSSGQYMNTEAFF.